This is a list of T cell receptor beta chains from one sample in a study of blood T cell repertoires in COVID-19. The table came from immunoSEQ multiplex PCR; TCRdb's copy has only in-frame clones and leaves some out. Altogether 200,000 to 250,000 clones are present, 70% to 85% being singletons, with the ten largest covering around 1.8%. The sequencing input was PBMCs or T cells enriched from blood (not recorded which). The receptors originated from a man in his sixties who had recovered from COVID-19. The CDR3 runs from the conserved cysteine through the conserved F or W. The D gene is left open where the match is weak.

D gene: TRBD1
J gene: TRBJ1-1
V gene: TRBV5-1
CDR3 length: 17
CDR3 protein: CASSLRTGDVKNTEAFF

D gene: .
J gene: TRBJ1-1
V gene: TRBV19
CDR3 length: 13
CDR3 protein: CASSTVLNTEAFF

D gene: .
J gene: TRBJ1-5
V gene: TRBV18
CDR3 length: 14
CDR3 protein: CASSSSGFYQPQHF

D gene: .
J gene: TRBJ1-5
V gene: TRBV19
CDR3 length: 12
CDR3 protein: CASSIRDQPQHF

D gene: .
J gene: TRBJ1-1
V gene: TRBV6-4
CDR3 length: 12
CDR3 protein: CASSARNTEAFF

D gene: TRBD1
J gene: TRBJ2-5
V gene: TRBV18
CDR3 length: 17
CDR3 protein: CASSANPAPQGRETQYF

D gene: .
J gene: TRBJ1-2
V gene: TRBV11-1
CDR3 length: 12
CDR3 protein: CASSLGAVGYTF

D gene: .
J gene: TRBJ1-2
V gene: TRBV30
CDR3 length: 14
CDR3 protein: CAWSNHQMSSGYTF

D gene: TRBD1
J gene: TRBJ1-2
V gene: TRBV30
CDR3 length: 13
CDR3 protein: CAWSVTGAGGYTF

D gene: .
J gene: TRBJ2-3
V gene: TRBV5-1
CDR3 length: 19
CDR3 protein: CASSLVMAGAGARTDTQYF

D gene: .
J gene: TRBJ1-5
V gene: TRBV27
CDR3 length: 15
CDR3 protein: CASSAQGSGNQPQHF

D gene: .
J gene: TRBJ2-7
V gene: TRBV6-6
CDR3 length: 14
CDR3 protein: CASSYKGPDYEQYF

D gene: TRBD2
J gene: TRBJ2-1
V gene: TRBV11-2
CDR3 length: 15
CDR3 protein: CASSFIAGGPNEQFF

D gene: TRBD1
J gene: TRBJ1-2
V gene: TRBV5-6
CDR3 length: 13
CDR3 protein: CASSSTGNYGYTF

D gene: .
J gene: TRBJ2-3
V gene: TRBV11-1
CDR3 length: 15
CDR3 protein: CASSLAGGPSDTQYF

D gene: .
J gene: TRBJ1-5
V gene: TRBV4-3
CDR3 length: 16
CDR3 protein: CASSQDRGGSNQPQHF

D gene: TRBD1
J gene: TRBJ1-2
V gene: TRBV19
CDR3 length: 14
CDR3 protein: CASSPGQGTGGYTF

D gene: TRBD1
J gene: TRBJ2-5
V gene: TRBV7-9
CDR3 length: 15
CDR3 protein: CASSFEGAHDETQYF

D gene: TRBD2
J gene: TRBJ2-3
V gene: TRBV5-1
CDR3 length: 18
CDR3 protein: CASSSLAGGSPSTDTQYF

D gene: .
J gene: TRBJ2-2
V gene: TRBV5-6
CDR3 length: 14
CDR3 protein: CASRWTLVGGELFF

D gene: .
J gene: TRBJ2-7
V gene: TRBV6-5
CDR3 length: 14
CDR3 protein: CASKRTLLSYEQYF

D gene: TRBD1
J gene: TRBJ1-1
V gene: TRBV5-1
CDR3 length: 15
CDR3 protein: CASSVRQGRGTEAFF

D gene: TRBD2
J gene: TRBJ2-1
V gene: TRBV18
CDR3 length: 15
CDR3 protein: CASSRSGGSHNEQFF

D gene: .
J gene: TRBJ2-1
V gene: TRBV18
CDR3 length: 15
CDR3 protein: CASSPDSRGRNEQFF

D gene: .
J gene: TRBJ2-2
V gene: TRBV9
CDR3 length: 15
CDR3 protein: CASSAPGLNTGELFF

D gene: TRBD1
J gene: TRBJ1-2
V gene: TRBV2
CDR3 length: 16
CDR3 protein: CASISLSDRVNYGYTF

D gene: TRBD1
J gene: TRBJ1-1
V gene: TRBV14
CDR3 length: 13
CDR3 protein: CASSRDRGAEAFF

D gene: .
J gene: TRBJ1-3
V gene: TRBV9
CDR3 length: 15
CDR3 protein: CASSVAGVSGNTIYF

D gene: TRBD2
J gene: TRBJ2-5
V gene: TRBV18
CDR3 length: 14
CDR3 protein: CASSSKLAEETQYF

D gene: .
J gene: TRBJ1-6
V gene: TRBV12-2
CDR3 length: 17
CDR3 protein: CASRLGLFRRRNSPLHF

D gene: TRBD1
J gene: TRBJ1-2
V gene: TRBV9
CDR3 length: 14
CDR3 protein: CASSAGTGTYGYTF

D gene: TRBD2
J gene: TRBJ2-7
V gene: TRBV12-5
CDR3 length: 13
CDR3 protein: CASGLAWGGEQYF

D gene: TRBD1
J gene: TRBJ1-1
V gene: TRBV3-1/TRBV3-2
CDR3 length: 13
CDR3 protein: CASSQTGLRPAFF

D gene: .
J gene: TRBJ2-3
V gene: TRBV18
CDR3 length: 17
CDR3 protein: CASSPSGLSFSTDTQYF

D gene: TRBD2
J gene: TRBJ2-3
V gene: TRBV7-3
CDR3 length: 15
CDR3 protein: CASSSAGGPTDTQYF

D gene: .
J gene: TRBJ1-6
V gene: TRBV19
CDR3 length: 14
CDR3 protein: CASTNRVENSPLHF

D gene: .
J gene: TRBJ2-5
V gene: TRBV7-2
CDR3 length: 17
CDR3 protein: CASSSRGWAPEAETQYF

D gene: .
J gene: TRBJ1-3
V gene: TRBV5-1
CDR3 length: 15
CDR3 protein: CASRDNPSSGNTIYF

D gene: .
J gene: TRBJ2-3
V gene: TRBV7-3
CDR3 length: 14
CDR3 protein: CASSFTGFGDTQYF

D gene: TRBD2
J gene: TRBJ2-3
V gene: TRBV6-5
CDR3 length: 15
CDR3 protein: CASSSLADSTDTQYF

D gene: .
J gene: TRBJ1-5
V gene: TRBV18
CDR3 length: 15
CDR3 protein: CASSPRTGGDQPQHF

D gene: TRBD1
J gene: TRBJ2-3
V gene: TRBV6-1
CDR3 length: 15
CDR3 protein: CASSEGRRGRDTQYF

D gene: TRBD1
J gene: TRBJ2-7
V gene: TRBV6-5
CDR3 length: 15
CDR3 protein: CASTPLRDRGYEQYF

D gene: .
J gene: TRBJ2-3
V gene: TRBV5-8
CDR3 length: 15
CDR3 protein: CASSLAGYGEDTQYF

D gene: .
J gene: TRBJ1-4
V gene: TRBV6-5
CDR3 length: 14
CDR3 protein: CASSGGAYNEKLFF

D gene: .
J gene: TRBJ2-7
V gene: TRBV2
CDR3 length: 14
CDR3 protein: CASSDSGVWYEQYF

D gene: TRBD1
J gene: TRBJ2-7
V gene: TRBV15
CDR3 length: 14
CDR3 protein: CATSRPDRDHEQYF

D gene: TRBD2
J gene: TRBJ2-5
V gene: TRBV5-1
CDR3 length: 15
CDR3 protein: CASSPGLAGGKTQYF

D gene: .
J gene: TRBJ1-5
V gene: TRBV7-2
CDR3 length: 15
CDR3 protein: CASSFSGNSNQPQHF

D gene: .
J gene: TRBJ1-3
V gene: TRBV5-6
CDR3 length: 15
CDR3 protein: CASSFPRNFGNTIYF

D gene: .
J gene: TRBJ1-5
V gene: TRBV6-5
CDR3 length: 13
CDR3 protein: CSGSPSDTQPQHF

D gene: .
J gene: TRBJ2-7
V gene: TRBV7-9
CDR3 length: 15
CDR3 protein: CASSLPGTLTYEQYF

D gene: .
J gene: TRBJ1-5
V gene: TRBV5-1
CDR3 length: 13
CDR3 protein: CASSLNPDQPQHF

D gene: TRBD1
J gene: TRBJ1-3
V gene: TRBV19
CDR3 length: 15
CDR3 protein: CASSRDRHSGNTIYF

D gene: .
J gene: TRBJ1-3
V gene: TRBV21-1
CDR3 length: 13
CDR3 protein: CATPGTPGNTIYF

D gene: .
J gene: TRBJ1-2
V gene: TRBV5-4
CDR3 length: 14
CDR3 protein: CASSLRTGPYGYTF

D gene: .
J gene: TRBJ2-4
V gene: TRBV6-6
CDR3 length: 14
CDR3 protein: CASKNIAIIDIQYF